The 27 T cell receptor beta chains in this list originate from one sample, sequenced in a study of cytomegalovirus exposure and HLA in healthy donors. This table comes from immunoSEQ multiplex PCR, and its TCRdb copy is limited to in-frame clones, with some not included. The data contain about 74,000 clones, less than 95% of them singletons. Sequencing used PBMCs. The source of these receptors is a woman aged 18-29 years in good health and CMV-seropositive.

This chain connects TRBV11-2 to TRBJ1-2; D remains ambiguous. The germline V and J ends were trimmed by 7 bases and 8 bases, with 14 bases remaining between them. CDR1 is SGHAT, CDR2 FQNNGV, per germline. The CDR3 extends over 12 amino acids. The CDR3 protein is CASTFSGSGYTF. CDR3 DNA sequence: TGTGCCAGCACCTTTTCCGGTTCAGGCTACACCTTC.

This clone was seen at least ten times. The rearrangement links TRBV6-4 to TRBJ2-1; 14 bases line up with TRBD2. V was clipped by 4 bases and J by 8 bases; unmatched bases: 1. The CDR3 is made up of 14 amino acids. CDR1 and CDR2 from the germline V gene are MRHNA and SNTAGT. The CDR3 nucleotides read TGTGCCAGCAGTGGGGGACTAGCGGGAGATGAGCAGTTCTTC. It encodes CASSGGLAGDEQFF.

The V gene is TRBV30, the J gene TRBJ1-1; D may be TRBD1 (5 bases). Germline CDR1 reads GTSNPN; CDR2 reads SVGIG (reference sequence). The CDR3 runs to 13 residues. V gave up 2 bases and J gave up 1 base, with 8 bases separating them. CDR3 protein: CAWSWRGNTEAFF. For the CDR3, the DNA is TGTGCCTGGAGTTGGAGGGGGAACACTGAAGCTTTCTTT.

The chain is built from TRBV7-9 and TRBJ1-5, with a tentative D call TRBD1 (5 bases). V dropped 5 bases and J dropped 5 bases, with 13 bases sitting between them. CDR1 is SEHNR and CDR2 is FQNEAQ in the germline V gene (reference sequence). The CDR3 consists of 14 residues. CDR3 region: CASSAQGKHQPQHF. DNA of the CDR3: TGTGCCAGCAGCGCTCAGGGAAAGCATCAGCCCCAGCATTTT.

The gene calls are TRBV11-1 and TRBJ2-7, with D maybe TRBD2 (6 bases). Germline loops: CDR1 SGHAT, CDR2 FQDESV (reference sequence). CDR3 length: 14 residues. Trimming stripped 3 bases from V and 1 base from J, with 10 bases between. In DNA form, the CDR3 reads TGTGCCAGCAGCTTTCCGGCGGGATCCTACGAGCAGTACTTC. This translates into CASSFPAGSYEQYF.

The DNA of the CDR3 is TGTGCCTGGAGAAAAGCCCGAGATACGCAGTATTTT. This sequence encodes CAWRKARDTQYF. The chain recombines TRBV30 with TRBJ2-3; D call uncertain. CDR1 is GTSNPN, CDR2 SVGIG, per germline (reference sequence). Trimming removed 3 bases from V and 5 bases from J, with 9 bases in between. The CDR3 is made up of 12 amino acids.

Only one count was recorded for this clone. Written as DNA, the CDR3 is TGCGCCAGCAGCTTGGCGGAGTTCCCCCCGGCGAAGGAGCAGTACTTC. Amino acid sequence: CASSLAEFPPAKEQYF. This rearrangement joins TRBV5-1 to TRBJ2-7; no definite D call. CDR3 length equals 16 residues. V dropped 0 bases and J dropped 7 bases, with 20 bases sitting between them. CDR1 and CDR2 from the germline V gene are SGHRS and YFSETQ.

J is TRBJ1-4 and V is TRBV5-1; TRBD1 might be the D (5 bases). Trimming pared 0 bases from V and 7 bases from J, leaving 13 bases between. This CDR3 contains 15 residues. Germline V gene sequence: CDR1 SGHRS, CDR2 YFSETQ. The DNA for the CDR3 is TGCGCCAGCAGCTTGGTTGGGGGGGGGACTGAAAAACTGTTTTTT. This gives the protein CASSLVGGGTEKLFF.

The chain joins TRBV6-5 to TRBJ2-3; TRBD1 might be the D (6 bases). CDR3 length equals 13 residues. Trimming removed 0 bases from V and 6 bases from J, with 7 bases in between. Germline lookup yields CDR1 MNHEY and CDR2 SVGAGI. The CDR3 DNA follows: TGTGCCAGCAGTTACTCGAGGGGGGATACGCAGTATTTT. It specifies CASSYSRGDTQYF.

This chain connects TRBV30 to TRBJ2-7; TRBD2 matches 9 bases. Germline V gene data show CDR1 as GTSNPN and CDR2 as SVGIG (reference sequence). The junction had 10 bases not matched to a gene; V was cut back by 0 bases and J by 1 base. The length of the CDR3 is 17 residues. CDR3 loop: CAWSVDWSGGISYEQYF. Here the CDR3 DNA reads TGTGCCTGGAGTGTTGATTGGAGCGGGGGGATATCCTACGAGCAGTACTTC.

The rearrangement uses TRBV18 and TRBJ2-1; D perhaps matches TRBD2 (6 bases). V gave up 2 bases and J gave up 7 bases, with 15 bases separating them. The CDR3 is 15 residues long. Germline CDR1 KGHSH, CDR2 LQKENI. The CDR3 bases are TGTGCCAGCTCACCAGAACTGCGGGGATTGAATGAGCAGTTCTTC. Translating gives CASSPELRGLNEQFF.

The CDR3 DNA sequence: TGTGCCATCCGAGATGCCGGGACTAATGAAAAACTGTTTTTT. Translation: CAIRDAGTNEKLFF. The chain uses TRBV10-3 and TRBJ1-4; D ambiguous. Looked up from germline, CDR1 is ENHRY and CDR2 is SYGVKD. This CDR3 is built from 14 residues. Trimming removed 8 bases at V and 2 bases at J, with 12 bases between.

The V call is TRBV4-3, the J call TRBJ2-3; D possibly corresponds to TRBD1 (7 bases). Trimming took off 1 base at V and 1 base at J, with 15 bases between the two ends. Per germline, CDR1 LGHNA and CDR2 YSLEER. This CDR3 contains 17 residues. CDR3: CASSQAGGHRRTDTQYF. CDR3 bases: TGCGCCAGCAGCCAAGCAGGGGGGCACAGACGCACAGATACGCAGTATTTT.

The chain links TRBV7-8 to TRBJ1-1; D not resolved. The CDR3 is 14 amino acids. CDR1 and CDR2 from the germline V gene are SGHVS and FQNEAQ. Deletions cut 2 bases from V and 1 base from J, with 8 bases between. The CDR3 nucleotides are TGTGCCAGCAGCTTAAGTGCAGGGAACACTGAAGCTTTCTTT. The encoded protein is CASSLSAGNTEAFF.

This chain links TRBV9 with TRBJ2-1, with 10 positions matching TRBD2. Germline loops: CDR1 SGDLS, CDR2 YYNGEE. Trimming cost V 0 bases and J 5 bases; bases outside gene matches: 2. The CDR3 consists of 15 residues. The CDR3 DNA reads as TGTGCCAGCAGCGTAGGGCTAGCGGGGGACAATGAGCAGTTCTTC. Encoded protein: CASSVGLAGDNEQFF.

Only one count was recorded for this clone. V usage is TRBV9 and J usage is TRBJ2-7; 7 nucleotides agree with TRBD2. The J segment lost 4 bases and the V segment lost 0 bases, leaving 7 bases of the junction unmatched. This CDR3 region has 15 residues. Germline V lookup: CDR1 SGDLS, CDR2 YYNGEE. The CDR3 sequence is CASSVEAGRVYEQYF. The CDR3 DNA reads TGTGCCAGCAGCGTAGAGGCAGGGAGGGTGTACGAGCAGTACTTC.

This clone was detected only once. The J gene is TRBJ2-1, the V gene TRBV7-8, with 11 bases matching TRBD2. The CDR3 is made up of 19 amino acids. After removal of 1 base from V and 1 base from J, the junction contained 9 bases not matched to a gene. Germline-derived CDR1 and CDR2 are SGHVS and FQNEAQ. CDR3 loop: CASSLEGGSGRVSYNEQFF. The CDR3 DNA reads TGTGCCAGCAGCTTAGAGGGGGGTAGCGGGAGGGTTTCCTACAATGAGCAGTTCTTC.

The DNA of the CDR3 is TGTGCCAGCAGCGTAGGCGCGGACCTCCACTTT. Its protein is CASSVGADLHF. This chain links TRBV9 with TRBJ1-6; no reliable D call. Trimming shortened V by 0 bases and J by 15 bases, and 7 bases separated the two germline ends. In germline, CDR1 is SGDLS, CDR2 YYNGEE. This CDR3 comprises 11 residues.

The chain couples TRBV7-9 to TRBJ1-6; D possibly corresponds to TRBD1 (6 bases). The V gene's germline CDR1 is SEHNR and CDR2 FQNEAQ (reference sequence). Trimming removed 4 bases at V and 3 bases at J, with 10 bases between. The CDR3 consists of 15 residues. This CDR3 is CASSSGQSYNSPLHF. The CDR3 nucleotides read TGTGCCAGCAGCTCCGGACAGAGCTATAATTCACCCCTCCACTTT.

The chain employs TRBV7-2 and TRBJ2-3; 8 bases fit TRBD2. CDR1 and CDR2 (germline): SGHTA, FQGNSA. Trimming took 7 bases from V and 0 from J; bases not matched to a gene: 3. CDR3 length equals 14 residues. The CDR3 DNA is TGTGCCAGCATCCCTAGCGGGAGCACAGATACGCAGTATTTT. Translated: CASIPSGSTDTQYF. The full variable domain, with the rest looked up from reference TRBV7-2 and TRBJ2-3, is GAGVSQSPSNKVTEKGKDVELRCDPISGHTALYWYRQSLGQGLEFLIYFQGNSAPDKSGLPSDRFSAERTGGSVSTLTIQRTQQEDSAVYLCASIPSGSTDTQYFGPGTRLTVL.

The genes are TRBV4-2 and TRBJ1-2, with 8 bases fitting TRBD1. Looked up from germline, CDR1 is LGHNA and CDR2 is YNFKEQ. The CDR3 spans 14 residues. J lost 8 bases, V lost 4 bases, and 9 bases had no gene match. This chain's CDR3 is CASSLRSGTGGYTF. CDR3 bases: TGTGCCAGCAGCCTACGTTCCGGGACAGGAGGCTACACCTTC.

The V gene is TRBV16, the J gene TRBJ2-7, with 10 nucleotides matching TRBD2. V lost 8 bases to trimming and J lost 4 bases; unmatched junction nucleotides: 14. The CDR3 is made up of 16 amino acids. CDR1 is KGHSY and CDR2 is FQNENV in the germline V gene. The CDR3, as DNA: TGTGCCAGCGCCCAACAAACTAGCGGGATCGCATACGAGCAGTACTTC. Translation gives CASAQQTSGIAYEQYF. Full variable domain (rest looked up from reference TRBV16 and TRBJ2-7): GEEVAQTPKHLVRGEGQKAKLYCAPIKGHSYVFWYQQVLKNEFKFLISFQNENVFDETGMPKERFSAKCLPNSPCSLEIQATKLEDSAVYFCASAQQTSGIAYEQYFGPGTRLTVT.

The genes are TRBV5-4 and TRBJ2-7; D might be TRBD2 (5 bases). CDR3 length: 13 amino acids. Germline CDR1 reads SGHNT; CDR2 reads YYREEE (reference sequence). V gave up 1 base and J gave up 1 base, with 6 bases separating them. The CDR3 region is CASSLRGSYEQYF. The CDR3, as DNA: TGTGCCAGCAGCTTGAGAGGGTCCTACGAGCAGTACTTC.

V gene TRBV7-8 combines with J gene TRBJ2-3, with 8 bases that match TRBD2. Germline assignment: CDR1 SGHVS and CDR2 FQNEAQ. J lost 3 bases, V lost 4 bases, and 9 bases had no gene match. CDR3 length equals 16 residues. The CDR3 loop is CASSSRVREGTDTQYF. The CDR3 DNA reads TGTGCCAGCAGCTCCCGCGTTCGGGAGGGGACAGATACGCAGTATTTT.

The chain is built from TRBV13 and TRBJ2-3; the D gene is possibly TRBD2 (7 bases). Per germline, CDR1 PRHDT and CDR2 FYEKMQ (reference sequence). V was pared by 2 bases and J by 6 bases, with 21 bases between. The CDR3 is 17 amino acids. CDR3 protein: CASSLRIAGALGDTQYF. DNA of the CDR3: TGTGCCAGCAGCTTAAGAATTGCGGGGGCCCTGGGGGATACGCAGTATTTT. The variable domain in full, with the rest retrieved from reference TRBV13 and TRBJ2-3, is AAGVIQSPRHLIKEKRETATLKCYPIPRHDTVYWYQQGPGQDPQFLISFYEKMQSDKGSIPDRFSAQQFSDYHSELNMSSLELGDSALYFCASSLRIAGALGDTQYFGPGTRLTVL.

The J gene is TRBJ2-1, the V gene TRBV10-3; D may be TRBD2 (6 bases). Germline CDR1 ENHRY, CDR2 SYGVKD. V lost 4 bases, J lost 11 bases, and 9 bases lay in between. This CDR3 is 11 amino acids long. The CDR3 bases are TGTGCCATCAGTGGGGGGGAGCAGCAGTTCTTC. Its translation: CAISGGEQQFF.

The J gene is TRBJ1-2, the V gene TRBV6-5, with unresolved D. The CDR3 is 12 amino acids. V was pared by 8 bases and J by 4 bases, with 11 bases between. Germline V lookup: CDR1 MNHEY, CDR2 SVGAGI. CDR3 sequence (DNA): TGTGCCAGCGGGCCCTACACCTATGGCTACACCTTC. Encoded protein: CASGPYTYGYTF.